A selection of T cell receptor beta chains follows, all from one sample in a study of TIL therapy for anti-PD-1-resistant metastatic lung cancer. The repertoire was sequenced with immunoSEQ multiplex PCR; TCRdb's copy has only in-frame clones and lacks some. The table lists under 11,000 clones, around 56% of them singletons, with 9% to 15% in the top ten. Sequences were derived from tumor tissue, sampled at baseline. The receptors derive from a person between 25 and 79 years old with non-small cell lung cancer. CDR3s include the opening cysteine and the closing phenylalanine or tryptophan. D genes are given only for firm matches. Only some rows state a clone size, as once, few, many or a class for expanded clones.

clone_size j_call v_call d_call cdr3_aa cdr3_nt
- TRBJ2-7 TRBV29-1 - CSVARDSYEQYF TGCAGCGTTGCACGGGACTCCTACGAGCAGTACTTC
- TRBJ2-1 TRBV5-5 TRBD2 CASSQGTSGAGEQFF TGTGCCAGCAGCCAAGGAACTAGCGGGGCAGGTGAGCAGTTCTTC
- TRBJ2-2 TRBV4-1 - CASSRRQDTGELFF TGCGCCAGCAGCCGCCGACAGGACACCGGGGAGCTGTTTTTT
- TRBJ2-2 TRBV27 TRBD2 CASSRAGGRTGELFF TGTGCCAGCAGTCGGGCGGGGGGCCGGACCGGGGAGCTGTTTTTT
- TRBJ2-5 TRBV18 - CASSPFHSRVKETQYF TGTGCCAGCTCACCCTTCCACAGTAGGGTAAAGGAGACCCAGTACTTC
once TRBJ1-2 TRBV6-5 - CASSRERPSIYGYTF TGTGCCAGCAGCCGCGAGAGGCCTTCCATCTATGGCTACACCTTC
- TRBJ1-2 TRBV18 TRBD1 CASFDGQAVYGYTF TGTGCCAGCTTCGATGGACAGGCCGTCTATGGCTACACCTTC
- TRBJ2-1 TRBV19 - CASSIGPLEGNEQFF TGTGCCAGTAGTATCGGGCCATTGGAGGGCAATGAGCAGTTCTTC
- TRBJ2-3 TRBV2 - CASSEGDNTDTQYF TGTGCCAGCAGTGAAGGGGACAACACAGATACGCAGTATTTT
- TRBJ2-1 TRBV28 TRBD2 CASRTGTSGNSPQFF TGTGCCAGCAGGACCGGGACTAGCGGGAACTCACCCCAGTTCTTC
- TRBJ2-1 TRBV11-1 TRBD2 CASSFGGVYFEQFF TGTGCCAGCAGCTTCGGGGGGGTTTATTTTGAGCAGTTCTTC
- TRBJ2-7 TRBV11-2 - CASSLVFSYEQYF TGTGCCAGCAGCTTAGTGTTCAGCTACGAGCAGTACTTC
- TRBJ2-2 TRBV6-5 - CASSSRTAGELFF TGTGCCAGCAGCTCCCGGACAGCCGGGGAGCTGTTTTTT
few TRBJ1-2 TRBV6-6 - CASLGSTSLYGYTF TGTGCCAGCCTGGGCAGTACTTCACTATATGGCTACACCTTC
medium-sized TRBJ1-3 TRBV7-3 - CASSPGSGNTIYF TGTGCCAGCAGCCCAGGGTCTGGAAACACCATATATTTT
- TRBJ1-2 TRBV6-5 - CASSYPGLGYTF TGTGCCAGCAGTTACCCCGGGTTGGGCTACACCTTC
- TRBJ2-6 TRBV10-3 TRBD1 CAISVFRQGYSGANVLTF TGTGCCATCAGTGTTTTTCGACAGGGTTACTCTGGGGCCAACGTCCTGACTTTC
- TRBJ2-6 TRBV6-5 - CASSGMGTGANVLTF TGTGCCAGCAGTGGAATGGGGACTGGGGCCAACGTCCTGACTTTC
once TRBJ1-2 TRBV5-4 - CASSLGPEYGYTF TGTGCCAGCAGCTTGGGTCCCGAGTATGGCTACACCTTC
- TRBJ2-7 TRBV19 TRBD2 CASSIRWTAGGLEQYF TGTGCCAGTAGTATACGGTGGACAGCGGGGGGGCTGGAGCAGTACTTC
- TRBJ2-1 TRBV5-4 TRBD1 CASSRKRQGAVDEQFF TGTGCCAGCAGCCGGAAGAGACAGGGGGCAGTGGATGAGCAGTTCTTC
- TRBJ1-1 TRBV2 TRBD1 CASSDPRRGAEAFF TGTGCCAGCAGTGATCCCCGCAGGGGGGCTGAAGCTTTCTTT
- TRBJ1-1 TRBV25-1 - CASSATLGPNTEAFF TGTGCCAGCAGTGCCACCCTCGGTCCGAACACTGAAGCTTTCTTT
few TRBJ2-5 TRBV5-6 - CASSFRETQYF TGTGCCAGCAGCTTTCGGGAGACCCAGTACTTC
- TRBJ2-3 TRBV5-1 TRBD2 CASSRGRITDTQYF TGCGCCAGCAGTCGCGGGAGGATCACAGATACGCAGTATTTT
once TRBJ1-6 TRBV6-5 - CASSWWVQAYNSPLHF TGTGCCAGCAGTTGGTGGGTTCAGGCCTATAATTCACCCCTCCACTTT
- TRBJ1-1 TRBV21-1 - CASSIRQGDAAEAFF TGTGCCAGCAGCATCCGACAGGGGGACGCGGCTGAAGCTTTCTTT
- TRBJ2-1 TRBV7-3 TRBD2 CASSSGLAGVNEQFF TGTGCCAGCAGCTCCGGACTAGCGGGGGTCAATGAGCAGTTCTTC
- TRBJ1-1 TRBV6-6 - CASSSQRQRFF TGTGCCAGCAGTTCTCAGCGTCAGAGGTTCTTT
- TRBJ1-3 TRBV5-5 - CASSPNSSGNTIYF TGTGCCAGCAGCCCCAACAGCTCTGGAAACACCATATATTTT
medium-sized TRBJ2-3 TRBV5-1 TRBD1 CASSGQSTDTQYF TGCGCCAGCTCGGGACAGAGCACAGATACGCAGTATTTT
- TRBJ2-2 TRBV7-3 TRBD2 CASSPGLAGTGELFF TGTGCCAGCAGCCCCGGACTAGCGGGCACCGGGGAGCTGTTTTTT